The T cell receptor beta chain under discussion was sequenced for a study of blood T cell repertoires in COVID-19. Study-level background: Collection of acute and convalescent COVID-19 samples took place in the United States, Italy and Spain. Sources were T cells, B-cell-depleted T cells, or PBMCs; the material itself was cDNA or gDNA.

With V trimmed by 3 bases and J by 5 bases, 6 bases remained unmatched. The CDR3 spans 14 residues. CDR1 is SGHRS and CDR2 is YFSETQ in the germline V gene. Turning to this clone: Other DNA sequences from this sample encode an identical CDR3 as well.

Authors' processing steps: Amplifying reference gene primers gave estimates of nucleated cell counts. Only in-frame clones appear in the TCRdb table, and some are missing; sequencing was by immunoSEQ multiplex PCR. V and J calls plus clone size are reproduced from that table; the DNA served to infer D and trimming. The table lists around 220,000 clones, around four fifths of them singletons. This TCR was sampled from a man aged 25-45 years with active or convalescent COVID-19. The rearrangement uses TRBV5-1 and TRBJ2-7, with TRBD1 matching over 9 bases. The sample comprised peripheral blood. The CDR3 protein is CASSSGQGADEQYF. DNA of the CDR3: TGCGCCAGCAGCTCGGGACAGGGTGCCGACGAGCAGTACTTC.